What follows describes a single T cell receptor (beta chain). The sample has other DNA sequences that encode this CDR3 too. The data were taken from a study of blood T cell repertoires in COVID-19. Study in general: T cells, B-cell-depleted T cells, or PBMCs provided the cDNA or gDNA that served as material.

Only in-frame clones appear in the TCRdb table, and some are missing; sequencing was by immunoSEQ multiplex PCR. The sample has some 250,000 clones, just over 85% seen once; the top ten hold over 2%. V lost 4 bases, J lost 3 bases, and 10 bases lay in between. The CDR3 consists of 14 residues. Germline CDR1 MNHEY, CDR2 SVGAGI. The sequence came from a man aged 25-45 years who had recovered from COVID-19. The chain carries TRBV6-5 and TRBJ1-3, with D possibly being TRBD1 (5 bases). Sample: peripheral blood. The CDR3 region is CASSLGASGNTIYF. As DNA, the CDR3 is TGTGCCAGCAGTTTAGGGGCAAGTGGAAACACCATATATTTT.